The 26 T cell receptor beta chains below all came from one sample that was sequenced in a study of blood T cell repertoires in COVID-19. Clones were sequenced by immunoSEQ multiplex PCR, and TCRdb holds only the in-frame ones, with some missing. The sample yields some 110,000 clones, around four fifths seen once. The sample was peripheral blood. The receptor set was obtained from a young man with acute or convalescent COVID-19.

The chain couples TRBV6-2 or TRBV6-3 to TRBJ2-4; 8 nucleotides line up with TRBD1. Trimming cost V 6 bases and J 6 bases; bases outside gene matches: 4. The CDR3 consists of 13 residues. Per germline, CDR1 MNHEY and CDR2 SVGEGT. The CDR3 reads CASSFGQGNIQYF. The CDR3 region has the DNA TGTGCCAGCAGCTTTGGACAGGGAAACATTCAGTACTTC.

The rearrangement links TRBV6-1 to TRBJ2-1, with 7 bases that match TRBD1. This CDR3 contains 16 residues. Germline-derived CDR1 and CDR2 are MNHNS and SASEGT. After removal of 3 bases from V and 4 bases from J, the junction contained 9 bases not matched to a gene. In DNA form, the CDR3 reads TGTGCCAGCAGTGATAGCTGGGACAGAGAATACAATGAGCAGTTCTTC. This codes for CASSDSWDREYNEQFF.

Only a few counts were recorded for this clone. The rearrangement uses TRBV4-3 and TRBJ2-1; 9 bases line up with TRBD2. Germline trimming cut 2 bases from V and 8 bases from J; bases unmatched to any gene: 19. Germline V gene data show CDR1 as LGHNA and CDR2 as YSLEER. The CDR3 consists of 19 residues. CDR3 in amino acids: CASSQISGTAGGHVDEQFF. DNA for the CDR3: TGCGCCAGCAGCCAAATTTCCGGAACGGCGGGGGGGCACGTGGATGAGCAGTTCTTC.

The chain uses TRBV10-2 and TRBJ1-1; tentative D call: TRBD1 (5 bases). The CDR3 is 14 residues long. Trimming shortened V by 11 bases and J by 3 bases, and 19 bases separated the two germline ends. Germline loops: CDR1 WSHSY, CDR2 SAAADI. The CDR3 protein is CASREGQVDTEAFF. CDR3 coding DNA: TGCGCCTCCAGGGAAGGGCAGGTAGACACTGAAGCTTTCTTT.

This clone was observed once. This sample includes further DNA sequences coding for the same CDR3. This rearrangement joins TRBV5-1 to TRBJ1-3; no firm D call. Trimming stripped 0 bases from V and 0 bases from J, with 10 bases between. From germline, CDR1 is SGHRS and CDR2 YFSETQ. This CDR3 is built from 16 residues. The chain's CDR3 is CASSLGDRSSGNTIYF. CDR3 bases: TGCGCCAGCAGCTTGGGAGACCGGAGCTCTGGAAACACCATATATTTT.

The J gene is TRBJ1-1, the V gene TRBV29-1; 9 positions match TRBD1. Germline values: CDR1 SQVTM, CDR2 ANQGSEA. The ends lost 7 bases at V and 10 bases at J; junction bases unmatched: 10. There are 12 residues in the CDR3. The chain's CDR3 is CSARQGDGGAFF. CDR3 coding DNA: TGCAGCGCTAGACAGGGGGACGGAGGAGCTTTCTTT.

This chain connects TRBV4-1 to TRBJ1-5, with TRBD1 matching 10 bases. CDR1 is MGHRA and CDR2 is YSYEKL in the germline V gene. This CDR3 comprises 16 residues. V shed 3 bases, J shed 3 bases, and the junction held 5 bases outside the gene matches. Here the CDR3 reads CASSQRQGAYNQPQHF. DNA for the CDR3: TGCGCCAGCAGCCAGAGACAGGGGGCATACAATCAGCCCCAGCATTTT.

The V and J genes are TRBV9 and TRBJ2-3; D is unresolved. V was shortened by 3 bases and J by 0 bases, with 5 bases between the two germline ends. Germline CDR1 and CDR2: SGDLS and YYNGEE. The CDR3 is made up of 13 amino acids. This chain's CDR3 is CASSASSTDTQYF. DNA for the CDR3: TGTGCCAGCAGCGCTTCTAGCACAGATACGCAGTATTTT.

The V call is TRBV6-4, the J call TRBJ2-5; 11 nucleotides match TRBD1. V was pared by 8 bases and J by 0 bases, with 5 bases of the junction left unmatched. CDR1 and CDR2 from the germline V gene are MRHNA and SNTAGT. The CDR3 totals 15 residues. The DNA for the CDR3 is TGTGCCAGCGCTCGGGACAGGGGGAACCAAGAGACCCAGTACTTC. This translates into CASARDRGNQETQYF.

The CDR3 loop reads CASSPLAGGNEQFF. DNA for the CDR3: TGTGCCAGCAGTCCACTAGCGGGAGGCAATGAGCAGTTCTTC. The chain uses TRBV28 and TRBJ2-1; 12 bases fit TRBD2. The CDR3 loop spans 14 amino acids. V lost 5 bases, J lost 6 bases, and 2 bases stayed unmatched. Germline V gives CDR1 MDHEN, CDR2 SYDVKM.

This sequence joins TRBV6-1 and TRBJ2-5; the match to TRBD2 covers 9 bases. After removal of 2 bases from V and 2 bases from J, the junction contained 6 bases not matched to a gene. The CDR3 is made up of 16 amino acids. Looked up from germline, CDR1 is MNHNS and CDR2 is SASEGT. CDR3: CASSETGGRGQETQYF. The CDR3 nucleotides read TGTGCCAGCAGTGAAACGGGCGGGAGGGGACAAGAGACCCAGTACTTC.

This sequence joins TRBV7-9 and TRBJ1-6, with D possibly matching TRBD1 (5 bases). V lost 4 bases, J lost 8 bases, and 21 bases lay in between. This CDR3 is built from 17 residues. Germline values: CDR1 SEHNR, CDR2 FQNEAQ (reference sequence). This CDR3 reads CASSSAVGSTRDSPLHF. In DNA, the CDR3 is TGTGCCAGCAGCTCCGCGGTTGGCTCGACCAGGGATTCACCCCTCCACTTT.

The chain links TRBV13 to TRBJ2-7; TRBD2 agrees at 9 bases. Germline V gene lookup returns CDR1 PRHDT and CDR2 FYEKMQ (reference sequence). The junction had 11 bases not matched to a gene; V was cut back by 4 bases and J by 4 bases. The CDR3 has 16 amino acids. CDR3 sequence reads: CASSSTTEAGGYEQYF. The CDR3 nucleotides read TGTGCCAGCAGCTCCACCACCGAAGCGGGGGGTTACGAGCAGTACTTC.

The CDR3 DNA reads TGTGCCAGCAGTTGGGGCCCTGCCTTGAACACTGAAGCTTTCTTT. It yields the protein CASSWGPALNTEAFF. The chain combines TRBV6-5 with TRBJ1-1; TRBD1 is a possible D gene (5 bases). This CDR3 contains 15 residues. The germline V gene has CDR1 MNHEY and CDR2 SVGAGI. The V end was cut by 4 bases, the J end by 0 bases, with 12 bases between.

The chain is built from TRBV30 and TRBJ1-4, with D perhaps matching TRBD1 (6 bases). The CDR3 spans 16 residues. Per germline, CDR1 GTSNPN and CDR2 SVGIG (reference sequence). Trimming removed 1 base from V and 3 bases from J, with 15 bases in between. CDR3 sequence: CAWSAITGFANEKLFF. The CDR3 bases are TGTGCCTGGAGTGCGATCACAGGGTTTGCTAATGAAAAACTGTTTTTT.

This sequence joins TRBV7-6 and TRBJ2-1; 9 nucleotides line up with TRBD2. The CDR3 runs to 16 residues. The V gene's germline CDR1 is SGHVS and CDR2 FNYEAQ. V dropped 1 base and J dropped 9; count of bases not matched to a gene: 10. CDR3 nucleotide sequence: TGTGCCAGCAGCTTAGTAGGTAGCGGGAGTCATGGTGAGCAGTTCTTC. This gives the protein CASSLVGSGSHGEQFF.

The CDR3: CASSLSLTGGTEAFF. CDR3 bases: TGCGCCAGCAGCCTCTCACTAACAGGGGGCACTGAAGCTTTCTTT. The chain combines TRBV4-1 with TRBJ1-1; 8 bases map to TRBD1. Per the germline V gene, CDR1 is MGHRA and CDR2 is YSYEKL. V trimming: 4 bases; J trimming: 4 bases; junction bases outside the gene matches: 8. The CDR3 is made up of 15 amino acids.

V and J are TRBV15 and TRBJ2-7; TRBD2 matches 8 bases. With V trimmed by 1 base and J by 6 bases, 8 bases remained unmatched. Germline V gives CDR1 LNHNV, CDR2 YYDKDF (reference sequence). The CDR3 is made up of 15 amino acids. The CDR3 DNA follows: TGTGCCACCAGCAGAGGAACGGGACTAGTATCCGAGCAGTACTTC. As protein: CATSRGTGLVSEQYF.

The chain links TRBV18 to TRBJ2-7, with D maybe TRBD2 (6 bases). V was trimmed by 5 bases and J by 5 bases, leaving 10 bases between them. The CDR3 is made up of 12 amino acids. From germline, CDR1 is KGHSH and CDR2 LQKENI. The CDR3 here is CASSGGYHEQYV. CDR3 nucleotides: TGTGCCAGCTCAGGGGGGTACCACGAGCAGTACGTC.

The rearrangement links TRBV21-1 to TRBJ1-3. TRBV21-1 is a pseudogene locus. This CDR3 comprises 14 residues. This CDR3 is CASSNKAGGNTIYF. CDR3 coding DNA: TGTGCCAGCAGCAACAAAGCGGGCGGTAACACCATATATTTT.

This rearrangement joins TRBV30 to TRBJ2-1; 10 bases agree with TRBD2. The CDR3 contains 16 residues. Germline assignment: CDR1 GTSNPN and CDR2 SVGIG (reference sequence). The junction had 13 bases not matched to a gene; V was cut back by 3 bases and J by 8 bases. The CDR3 here is CAWSGLSGRATDEQFF. The CDR3 DNA follows: TGTGCCTGGAGCGGACTGAGCGGGAGGGCCACCGATGAGCAGTTCTTC.

CDR3 sequence (DNA): TGTGCCAGCAGCTTGGGGCAGGGAAACCAAGAGACCCAGTACTTC. This sequence encodes CASSLGQGNQETQYF. The chain recombines TRBV5-4 with TRBJ2-5, with D possibly being TRBD1 (5 bases). The CDR3 loop spans 15 amino acids. V shed 0 bases and J shed 0 bases, with 9 bases lying between them. Looked up from germline, CDR1 is SGHNT and CDR2 is YYREEE (reference sequence).

In this sample, this clone turned up once. The V call is TRBV3-1 (or the pseudogene TRBV3-2), the J call TRBJ1-5; D remains ambiguous. The CDR3 totals 13 residues. Germline V gene data show CDR1 as LGHDT and CDR2 as YNNKEL (reference sequence). Deletions cut 2 bases from V and 7 bases from J, with 9 bases between. The CDR3 DNA is TGTGCCAGCAGCCAACTAGGGAGACAGCCCCAGCATTTT. This gives the protein CASSQLGRQPQHF.

The genes are TRBV10-1 and TRBJ1-2; TRBD1 is a possible D gene (6 bases). Germline lookup yields CDR1 WNHNN and CDR2 SYGVQD (reference sequence). The length of the CDR3 is 17 residues. Deletions cut 1 base from V and 4 bases from J, with 19 bases between. This chain's CDR3 is CASSEWMRKQGVYGYTF. The CDR3 region has the DNA TGCGCCAGCAGTGAGTGGATGCGGAAACAGGGAGTCTATGGCTACACCTTC.

CDR3 in amino acids: CSVARDRGTEAFF. The CDR3 DNA is TGCAGCGTTGCTCGGGACAGGGGTACTGAAGCTTTCTTT. The chain carries TRBV29-1 and TRBJ1-1; 10 positions agree with TRBD1. The CDR3 extends over 13 amino acids. J was trimmed by 5 bases and V by 4 bases; bases with no gene match: 4. CDR1 is SQVTM and CDR2 is ANQGSEA in the germline V gene.

The sample holds one count of this clone. This rearrangement joins TRBV7-2 to TRBJ2-7; 13 bases map to TRBD2. CDR3 length: 17 amino acids. V shed 5 bases and J 2 bases; nucleotides not matched to a gene: 9. Germline V lookup: CDR1 SGHTA, CDR2 FQGNSA. The CDR3 DNA is TGTGCCAGCAGCGGCGGGACTAGCGGGGTGCACCCCTACGAGCAGTACTTC. This translates into CASSGGTSGVHPYEQYF.